This T cell receptor (beta chain) was sequenced for a study of blood T cells in healthy people across ages. Then a second PCR, running roughly 7 to 11 cycles, was carried out with a sample-barcoded 5' primer and a J-beta primer mix. TCRdb reanalysed the 5' RACE reads using MiXCR and keeps one entry per CDR3 protein. Here the sample spans 1.5 million to 2 million distinct CDR3 sequences, roughly 28% being singletons. The CDR3 contains 15 residues. CDR1 and CDR2 from the germline V gene are DFQATT and SNEGSKA (reference sequence). Trimming took 0 bases from V and 4 from J, leaving 13 bases between them. This clonotype was seen many times.

This chain uses TRBV20-1 with TRBJ2-1; D is perhaps TRBD2 (6 bases). The sample comprised blood. The sequence derives from a woman in her thirties in good health. CDR3 protein: CSARDTASEYNEQFF. The CDR3 DNA is TGCAGTGCTAGAGATACGGCTAGCGAGTACAATGAGCAGTTCTTC.